Following are 7 T cell receptor beta chains from one sample sequenced in a study of blood T cell repertoires in COVID-19. This table comes from immunoSEQ multiplex PCR, and its TCRdb copy is limited to in-frame clones, with some not included. This table has 95,000 to 110,000 clones, around 82% appearing once. The sample was peripheral blood. The receptors here all came from a human donor in a cohort sampled during active or convalescent COVID-19.

The rearrangement uses TRBV4-2 and TRBJ1-2; TRBD1 aligns across 7 bases. The germline V gene has CDR1 LGHNA and CDR2 YNFKEQ. This CDR3 spans 16 amino acids. The V gene end was trimmed by 1 base and the J gene end by 8 bases; junction bases not matched to a gene: 13. CDR3 protein: CASSQAGRGRVEGYTF. CDR3 DNA: TGTGCCAGCAGCCAAGCCGGTAGGGGGCGAGTAGAGGGCTACACCTTC.

This chain uses TRBV7-3 with TRBJ1-1, with 10 bases lining up with TRBD1. Germline loops: CDR1 SGHTA, CDR2 FQGTGA. The CDR3 length is 18 residues. V shed 6 bases and J 1 base; nucleotides not matched to a gene: 14. The CDR3 loop reads CASSTIGTGAASNTEAFF. CDR3 bases: TGTGCCAGCAGTACGATCGGGACAGGGGCCGCTTCGAACACTGAAGCTTTCTTT.

The chain couples TRBV4-1 to TRBJ1-4; the match to TRBD1 covers 8 bases. Unmatched junction bases numbered 6, after V lost 4 bases and J lost 8 bases. This CDR3 comprises 14 residues. Germline loops: CDR1 MGHRA, CDR2 YSYEKL. CDR3 in DNA: TGCGCCAGCAGCCCAACAGGGGGGCCAGAAAAACTGTTTTTT. As protein: CASSPTGGPEKLFF.

Here the CDR3 reads CASSDMTGVGEKLFF. In DNA, the CDR3 is TGCGCCAGCAGCGACATGACAGGGGTGGGGGAAAAACTGTTTTTT. The rearrangement links TRBV5-1 to TRBJ1-4, with TRBD1 identical over 8 bases. The V and J ends lost 4 bases and 8 bases, in that order; junction bases with no gene match: 10. There are 15 residues in the CDR3. Germline lookup yields CDR1 SGHRS and CDR2 YFSETQ.

The chain combines TRBV5-1 with TRBJ2-3; TRBD2 matches at 9 bases. The CDR3 totals 17 residues. Trimming cost V 0 bases and J 2 bases; bases outside gene matches: 7. Germline V CDR1 and CDR2: SGHRS, YFSETQ. As DNA, the CDR3 is TGCGCCAGCAGCTTGGGGGTAGCGGGGGCCACCACAGATACGCAGTATTTT. Amino acid sequence: CASSLGVAGATTDTQYF.

The chain couples TRBV7-9 to TRBJ2-7, with 10 nucleotides matching TRBD1. The CDR3 loop spans 14 amino acids. Trimming at V came to 8 bases and at J to 5 bases, leaving 9 bases not matched to a gene. Germline values: CDR1 SEHNR, CDR2 FQNEAQ (reference sequence). CDR3 nucleotide sequence: TGTGCCAGCGACCACCGGGACAGGGGCCACGAGCAGTACTTC. Encoded protein: CASDHRDRGHEQYF.

This sequence joins TRBV3-1 (or the pseudogene TRBV3-2) and TRBJ2-3; possible D gene TRBD2, 6 bases. This CDR3 contains 15 residues. The V end was cut by 4 bases, the J end by 0 bases, with 11 bases between. Germline V gives CDR1 LGHDT, CDR2 YNNKEL (reference sequence). The CDR3 nucleotides read TGTGCCAGCAGCCTAAGACTAGTTAGCACAGATACGCAGTATTTT. The encoded protein is CASSLRLVSTDTQYF.